The 3 T cell receptor beta chains below all came from one sample that was sequenced in a study of blood T cell repertoires in COVID-19. Sequencing was performed with immunoSEQ multiplex PCR; in TCRdb, only in-frame clones are kept and a portion is missing. The sample holds over 150,000 clones; 91% are singletons and the top ten take approximately 0.55%. The sequencing input was peripheral blood. These receptors were taken from a man aged 45-65 years with acute or convalescent COVID-19.

V gene TRBV6-4 combines with J gene TRBJ1-1; possibly TRBD1 for D (5 bases). The V gene's germline CDR1 is MRHNA and CDR2 SNTAGT. The V and J ends lost 4 bases and 0 bases respectively, with 12 bases between them. There are 15 residues in the CDR3. CDR3 coding DNA: TGTGCCAGCAGTGGATCCAGACAGCTGAACACTGAAGCTTTCTTT. This encodes CASSGSRQLNTEAFF.

The chain combines TRBV4-1 with TRBJ2-1; a weak D match, TRBD1 (6 bases). The CDR3 contains 17 residues. V lost 5 bases, J lost 1 base, and 18 bases lay in between. Germline V gives CDR1 MGHRA, CDR2 YSYEKL. CDR3 region: CASSASPQGLSYNEQFF. CDR3 nucleotide sequence: TGCGCCAGCAGCGCGTCCCCTCAGGGGTTGTCCTACAATGAGCAGTTCTTC.

The V gene is TRBV3-1 (or the pseudogene TRBV3-2), the J gene TRBJ1-4; D might be TRBD1 (6 bases). The CDR3 sequence is 15 residues long. The germline V and J ends were trimmed by 2 bases and 6 bases, with 13 bases remaining between them. Germline V gene lookup returns CDR1 LGHDT and CDR2 YNNKEL (reference sequence). CDR3: CASSQLVGADEKLFF. CDR3 in DNA: TGTGCCAGCAGCCAACTGGTGGGGGCGGATGAAAAACTGTTTTTT.